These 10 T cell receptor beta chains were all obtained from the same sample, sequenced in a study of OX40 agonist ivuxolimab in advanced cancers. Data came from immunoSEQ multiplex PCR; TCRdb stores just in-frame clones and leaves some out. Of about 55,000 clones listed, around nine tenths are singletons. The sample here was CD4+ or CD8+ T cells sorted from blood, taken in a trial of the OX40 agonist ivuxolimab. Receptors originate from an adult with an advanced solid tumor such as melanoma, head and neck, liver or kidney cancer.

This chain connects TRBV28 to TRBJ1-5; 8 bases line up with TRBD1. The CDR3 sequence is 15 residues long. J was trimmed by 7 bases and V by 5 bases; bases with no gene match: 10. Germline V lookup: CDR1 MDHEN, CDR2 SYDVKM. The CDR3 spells CASSRGQGGLQPQHF. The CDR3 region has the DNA TGTGCCAGCAGTAGAGGACAGGGTGGGTTGCAGCCCCAGCATTTT.

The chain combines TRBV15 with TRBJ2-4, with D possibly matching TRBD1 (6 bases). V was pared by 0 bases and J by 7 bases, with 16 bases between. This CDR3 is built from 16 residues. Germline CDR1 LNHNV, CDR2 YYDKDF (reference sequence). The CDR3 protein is CATSRDPGQKSNIQYF. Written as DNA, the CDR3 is TGTGCCACCAGCAGAGATCCCGGACAGAAATCGAACATTCAGTACTTC.

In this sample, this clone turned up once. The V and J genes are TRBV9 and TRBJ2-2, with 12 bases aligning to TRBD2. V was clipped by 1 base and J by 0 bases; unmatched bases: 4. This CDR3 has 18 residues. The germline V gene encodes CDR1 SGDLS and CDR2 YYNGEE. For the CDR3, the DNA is TGTGCCAGCAGCGTACAGACTAGCGGGAGAACGAACACCGGGGAGCTGTTTTTT. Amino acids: CASSVQTSGRTNTGELFF.

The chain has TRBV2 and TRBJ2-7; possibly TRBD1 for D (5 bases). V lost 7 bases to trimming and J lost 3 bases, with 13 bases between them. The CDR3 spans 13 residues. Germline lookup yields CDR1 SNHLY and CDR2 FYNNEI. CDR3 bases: TGTGCCAGCAATAAACAGGAAAACTACGAGCAGTACTTC. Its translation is CASNKQENYEQYF. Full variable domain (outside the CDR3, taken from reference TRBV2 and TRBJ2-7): EPEVTQTPSHQVTQMGQEVILRCVPISNHLYFYWYRQILGQKVEFLVSFYNNEISEKSEIFDDQFSVERPDGSNFTLKIRSTKLEDSAMYFCASNKQENYEQYFGPGTRLTVT.

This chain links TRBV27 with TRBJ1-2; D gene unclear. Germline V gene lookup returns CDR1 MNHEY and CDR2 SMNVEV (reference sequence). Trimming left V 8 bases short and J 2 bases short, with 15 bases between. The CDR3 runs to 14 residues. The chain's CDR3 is CASRRPNANYGYTF. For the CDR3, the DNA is TGTGCCAGCCGACGACCGAACGCAAACTATGGCTACACCTTC.

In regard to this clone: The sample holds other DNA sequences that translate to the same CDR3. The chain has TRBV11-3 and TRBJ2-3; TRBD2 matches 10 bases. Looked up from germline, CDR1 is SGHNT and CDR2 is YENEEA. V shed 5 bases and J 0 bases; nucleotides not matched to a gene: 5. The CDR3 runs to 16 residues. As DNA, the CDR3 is TGTGCCAGCAGCCCCGGACTAGCGGTGAGCACAGATACGCAGTATTTT. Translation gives CASSPGLAVSTDTQYF.

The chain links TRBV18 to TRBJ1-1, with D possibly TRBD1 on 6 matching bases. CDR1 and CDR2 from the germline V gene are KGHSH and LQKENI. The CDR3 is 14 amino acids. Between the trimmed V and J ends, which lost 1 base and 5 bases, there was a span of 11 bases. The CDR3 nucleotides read TGTGCCAGCTCACCACGTGCAGGGGCGACTGAAGCTTTCTTT. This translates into CASSPRAGATEAFF.

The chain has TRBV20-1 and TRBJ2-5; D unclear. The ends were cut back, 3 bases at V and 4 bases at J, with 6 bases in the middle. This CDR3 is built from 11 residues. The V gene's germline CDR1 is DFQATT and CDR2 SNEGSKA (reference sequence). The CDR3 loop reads CSASFSETQYF. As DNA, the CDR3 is TGCAGTGCTAGTTTTTCAGAGACCCAGTACTTC.

The CDR3 DNA follows: TGTGCCAGCAGCTTGGCCTCCCTGGGGGCGCAGTATTTT. Its translation: CASSLASLGAQYF. The J gene is TRBJ2-3, the V gene TRBV5-4; D might be TRBD1 or TRBD2, each matching 5 bases. The CDR3 is 13 residues long. The ends were cut back, 0 bases at V and 10 bases at J, with 12 bases in the middle. In germline, CDR1 is SGHNT, CDR2 YYREEE (reference sequence).

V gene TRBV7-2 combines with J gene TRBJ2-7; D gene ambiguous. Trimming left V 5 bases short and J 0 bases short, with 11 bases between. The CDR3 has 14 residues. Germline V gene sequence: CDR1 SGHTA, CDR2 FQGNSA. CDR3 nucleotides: TGTGCCAGCAGCCCCGGAGTACCCTCCTACGAGCAGTACTTC. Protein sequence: CASSPGVPSYEQYF.